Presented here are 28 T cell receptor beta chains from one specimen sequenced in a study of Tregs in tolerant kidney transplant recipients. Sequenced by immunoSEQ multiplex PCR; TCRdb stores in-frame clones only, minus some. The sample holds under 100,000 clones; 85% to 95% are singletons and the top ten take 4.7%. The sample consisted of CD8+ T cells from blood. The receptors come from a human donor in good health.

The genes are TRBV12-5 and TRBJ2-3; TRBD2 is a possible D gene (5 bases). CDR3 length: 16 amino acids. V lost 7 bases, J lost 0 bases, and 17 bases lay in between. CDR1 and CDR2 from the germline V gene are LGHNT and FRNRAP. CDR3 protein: CASDQPWEPSTDTQYF. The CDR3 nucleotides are TGTGCTAGTGACCAACCCTGGGAGCCAAGCACAGATACGCAGTATTTT.

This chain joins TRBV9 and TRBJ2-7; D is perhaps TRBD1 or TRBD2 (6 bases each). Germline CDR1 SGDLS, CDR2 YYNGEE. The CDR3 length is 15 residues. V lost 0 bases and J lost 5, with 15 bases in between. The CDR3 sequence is CASSVAPGAADEQYF. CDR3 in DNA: TGTGCCAGCAGCGTAGCGCCGGGGGCGGCCGACGAGCAGTACTTC.

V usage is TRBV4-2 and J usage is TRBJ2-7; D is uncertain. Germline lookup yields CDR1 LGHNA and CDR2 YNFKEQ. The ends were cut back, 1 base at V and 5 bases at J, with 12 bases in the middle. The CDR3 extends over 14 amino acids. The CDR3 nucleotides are TGTGCCAGCAGCCAAGTTTTTGGTCTGGACGAGCAGTACTTC. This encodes CASSQVFGLDEQYF.

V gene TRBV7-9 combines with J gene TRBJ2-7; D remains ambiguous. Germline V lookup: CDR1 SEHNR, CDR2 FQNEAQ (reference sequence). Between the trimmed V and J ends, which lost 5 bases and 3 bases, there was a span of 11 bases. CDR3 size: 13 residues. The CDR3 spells CASSLLDGYEQYF. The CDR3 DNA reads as TGTGCCAGCAGCCTACTGGACGGCTACGAGCAGTACTTC.

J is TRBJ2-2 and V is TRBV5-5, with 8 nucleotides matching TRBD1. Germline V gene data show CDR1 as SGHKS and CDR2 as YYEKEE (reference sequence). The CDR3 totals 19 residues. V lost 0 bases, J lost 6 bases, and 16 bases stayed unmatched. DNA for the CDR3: TGTGCCAGCAGCTTGGCGTGGGTTGTGTCAGGGGGCGAACCCGGGGAGCTGTTTTTT. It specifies CASSLAWVVSGGEPGELFF.

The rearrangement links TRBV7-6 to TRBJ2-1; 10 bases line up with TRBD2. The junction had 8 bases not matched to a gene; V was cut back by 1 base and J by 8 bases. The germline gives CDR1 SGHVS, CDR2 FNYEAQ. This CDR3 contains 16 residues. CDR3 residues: CASSLVGSSGSYEQFF. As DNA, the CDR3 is TGTGCCAGCAGCTTAGTAGGGTCTAGCGGGAGCTATGAGCAGTTCTTC.

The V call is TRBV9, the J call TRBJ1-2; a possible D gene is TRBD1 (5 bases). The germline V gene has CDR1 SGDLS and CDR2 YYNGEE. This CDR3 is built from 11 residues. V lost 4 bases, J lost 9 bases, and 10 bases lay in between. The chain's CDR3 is CASSPRGSYTF. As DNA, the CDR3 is TGTGCCAGCAGCCCCCGGGGGAGCTACACCTTC.

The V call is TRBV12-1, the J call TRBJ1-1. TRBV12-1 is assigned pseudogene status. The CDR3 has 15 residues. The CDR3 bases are TGTGCCAGCAGCTTACGCCCCTCTAAGAACACTGAAGCTTTCTTT. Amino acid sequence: CASSLRPSKNTEAFF.

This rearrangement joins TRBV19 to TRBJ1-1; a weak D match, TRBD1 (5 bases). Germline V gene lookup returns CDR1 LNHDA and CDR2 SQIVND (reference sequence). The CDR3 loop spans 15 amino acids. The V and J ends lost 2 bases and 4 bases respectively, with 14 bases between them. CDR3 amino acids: CASSIYEGSGTEAFF. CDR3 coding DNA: TGTGCCAGTAGTATATACGAGGGGTCCGGCACTGAAGCTTTCTTT.

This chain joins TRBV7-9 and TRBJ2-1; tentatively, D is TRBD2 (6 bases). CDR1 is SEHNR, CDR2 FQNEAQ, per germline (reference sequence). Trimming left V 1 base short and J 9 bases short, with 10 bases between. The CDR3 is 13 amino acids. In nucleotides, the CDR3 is TGTGCCAGCAGCTTAGGGGGGGACGTTGAGCAGTTCTTC. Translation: CASSLGGDVEQFF.

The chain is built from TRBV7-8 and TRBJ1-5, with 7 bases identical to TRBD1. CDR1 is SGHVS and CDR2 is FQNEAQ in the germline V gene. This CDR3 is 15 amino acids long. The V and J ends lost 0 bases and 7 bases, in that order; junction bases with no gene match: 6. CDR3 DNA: TGTGCCAGCAGCTTAGCGAGGGGGCCGGGGCAGCCCCAGCATTTT. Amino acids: CASSLARGPGQPQHF.

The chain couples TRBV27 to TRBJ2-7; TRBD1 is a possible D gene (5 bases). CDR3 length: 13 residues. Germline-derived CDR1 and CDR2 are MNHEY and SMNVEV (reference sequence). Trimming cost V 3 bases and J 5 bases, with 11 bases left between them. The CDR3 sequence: CASSFLGPDEQYF. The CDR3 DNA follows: TGTGCCAGCAGTTTTTTGGGGCCCGACGAGCAGTACTTC.

CDR3 amino acids: CASSPSGISSNEQFF. The CDR3 DNA follows: TGTGCCAGCAGTCCTAGCGGGATTAGTTCCAATGAGCAGTTCTTC. The chain combines TRBV2 with TRBJ2-1, with TRBD2 matching 9 bases. V lost 5 bases to trimming and J lost 6 bases; unmatched junction nucleotides: 8. The CDR3 extends over 15 amino acids. Germline CDR1 reads SNHLY; CDR2 reads FYNNEI.

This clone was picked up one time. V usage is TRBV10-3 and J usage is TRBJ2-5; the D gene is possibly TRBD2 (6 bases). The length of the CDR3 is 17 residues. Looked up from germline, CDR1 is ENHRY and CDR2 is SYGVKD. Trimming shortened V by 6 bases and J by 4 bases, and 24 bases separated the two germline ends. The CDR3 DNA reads TGTGCCATCAGCTTTCCTGTAGGCGGGACGGCCCGAGAGACCCAGTACTTC. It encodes CAISFPVGGTARETQYF.

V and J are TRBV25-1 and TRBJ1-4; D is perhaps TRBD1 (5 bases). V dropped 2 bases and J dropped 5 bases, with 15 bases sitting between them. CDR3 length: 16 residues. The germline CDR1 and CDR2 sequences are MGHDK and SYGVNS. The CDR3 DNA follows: TGTGCCAGCAGTGAAATGTTGGGACCGAAGAATGAAAAACTGTTTTTT. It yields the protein CASSEMLGPKNEKLFF.

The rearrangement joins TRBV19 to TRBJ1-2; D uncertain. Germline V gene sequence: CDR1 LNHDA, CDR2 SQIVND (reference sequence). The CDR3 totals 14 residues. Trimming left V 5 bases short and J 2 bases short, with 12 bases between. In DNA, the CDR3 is TGTGCCAGTAGTCCTCAGTCTCTAAACTATGGCTACACCTTC. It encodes CASSPQSLNYGYTF. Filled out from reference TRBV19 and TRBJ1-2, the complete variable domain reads DGGITQSPKYLFRKEGQNVTLSCEQNLNHDAMYWYRQDPGQGLRLIYYSQIVNDFQKGDIAEGYSVSREKKESFPLTVTSAQKNPTAFYLCASSPQSLNYGYTFGSGTRLTVV.

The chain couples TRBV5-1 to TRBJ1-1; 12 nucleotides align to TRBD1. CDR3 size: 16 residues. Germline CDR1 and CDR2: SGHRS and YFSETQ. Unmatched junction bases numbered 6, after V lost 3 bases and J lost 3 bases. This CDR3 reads CASSWLRDRGHTEAFF. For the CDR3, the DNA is TGCGCCAGCAGCTGGCTCCGGGACAGGGGGCACACTGAAGCTTTCTTT.

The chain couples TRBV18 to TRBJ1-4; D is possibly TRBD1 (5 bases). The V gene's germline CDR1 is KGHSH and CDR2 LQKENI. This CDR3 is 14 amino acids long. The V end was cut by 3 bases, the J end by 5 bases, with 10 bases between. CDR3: CASSPDSPNEKLFF. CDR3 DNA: TGTGCCAGCTCACCCGACAGCCCCAATGAAAAACTGTTTTTT.

The CDR3 region has the DNA TGCGCCAGCAGCCCCTACCTGAACACTGAAGCTTTCTTT. It specifies CASSPYLNTEAFF. This chain joins TRBV5-1 and TRBJ1-1; D remains ambiguous. CDR3 length: 13 amino acids. Germline CDR1 and CDR2: SGHRS and YFSETQ. Trimming pared 4 bases from V and 0 bases from J, leaving 7 bases between.

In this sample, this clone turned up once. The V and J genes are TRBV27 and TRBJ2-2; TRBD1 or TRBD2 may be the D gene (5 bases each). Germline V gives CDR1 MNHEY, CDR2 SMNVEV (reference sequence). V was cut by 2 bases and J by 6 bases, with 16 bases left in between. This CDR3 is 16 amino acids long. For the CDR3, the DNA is TGTGCCAGCAGTTTACGGGACCAGGCTTACCCCGGGGAGCTGTTTTTT. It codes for CASSLRDQAYPGELFF.

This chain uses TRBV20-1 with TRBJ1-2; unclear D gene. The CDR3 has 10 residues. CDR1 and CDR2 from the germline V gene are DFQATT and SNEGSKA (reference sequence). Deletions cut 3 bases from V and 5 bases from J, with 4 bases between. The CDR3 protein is CSARFYGYTF. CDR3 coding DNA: TGCAGTGCTAGGTTTTATGGCTACACCTTC.

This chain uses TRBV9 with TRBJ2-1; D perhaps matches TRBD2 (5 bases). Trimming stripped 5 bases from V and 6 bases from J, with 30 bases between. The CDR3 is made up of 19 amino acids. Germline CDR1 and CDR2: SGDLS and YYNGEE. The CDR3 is CASRDNPGSTSGRSNEQFF. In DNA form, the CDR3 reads TGTGCCAGCAGAGACAATCCGGGCTCAACCAGCGGTAGGTCCAATGAGCAGTTCTTC.

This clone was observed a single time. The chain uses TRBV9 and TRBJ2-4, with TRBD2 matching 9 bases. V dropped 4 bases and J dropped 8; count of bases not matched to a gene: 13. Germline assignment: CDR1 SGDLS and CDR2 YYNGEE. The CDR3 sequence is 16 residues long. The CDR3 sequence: CASSPRAGGTSDIQYF. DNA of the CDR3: TGTGCCAGCAGCCCTCGGGCGGGGGGGACTTCCGACATTCAGTACTTC.

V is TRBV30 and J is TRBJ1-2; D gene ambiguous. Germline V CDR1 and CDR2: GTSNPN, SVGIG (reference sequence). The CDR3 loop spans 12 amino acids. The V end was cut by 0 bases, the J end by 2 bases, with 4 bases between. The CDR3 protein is CAWSVLNYGYTF. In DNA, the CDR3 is TGTGCCTGGAGTGTACTAAACTATGGCTACACCTTC.

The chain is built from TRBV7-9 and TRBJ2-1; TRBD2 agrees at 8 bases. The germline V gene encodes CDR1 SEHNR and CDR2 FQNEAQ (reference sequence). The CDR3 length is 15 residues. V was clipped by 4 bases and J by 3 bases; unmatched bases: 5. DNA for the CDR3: TGTGCCAGCAGCTCACGACTAGCGCTCTACAATGAGCAGTTCTTC. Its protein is CASSSRLALYNEQFF.

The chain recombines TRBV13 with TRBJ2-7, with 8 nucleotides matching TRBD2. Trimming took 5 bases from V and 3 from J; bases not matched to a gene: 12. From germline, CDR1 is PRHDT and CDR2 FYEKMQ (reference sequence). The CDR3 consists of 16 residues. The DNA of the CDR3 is TGTGCCAGCAGCGAGAGTGCGGGGGGCCGAAACTACGAGCAGTACTTC. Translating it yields CASSESAGGRNYEQYF.

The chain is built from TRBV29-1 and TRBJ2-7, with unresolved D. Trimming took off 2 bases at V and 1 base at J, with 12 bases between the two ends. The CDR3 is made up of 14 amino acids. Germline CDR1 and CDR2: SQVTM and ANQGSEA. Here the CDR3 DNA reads TGCAGCGTTGAATCAACAGACGAATCCTACGAGCAGTACTTC. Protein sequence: CSVESTDESYEQYF.

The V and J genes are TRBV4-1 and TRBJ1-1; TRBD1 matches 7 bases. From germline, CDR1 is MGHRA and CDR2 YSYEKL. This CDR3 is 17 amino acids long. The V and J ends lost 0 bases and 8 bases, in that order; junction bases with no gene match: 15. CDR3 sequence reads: CASSQDFGRGQWAEAFF. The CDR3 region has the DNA TGCGCCAGCAGCCAAGATTTTGGCAGGGGACAGTGGGCGGAAGCTTTCTTT.